Shown below are 21 T cell receptor beta chains from a single sample sequenced in a study of blood T cell repertoires in COVID-19. Using immunoSEQ multiplex PCR, the repertoire was profiled, and TCRdb retains in-frame clones only, with some absent. The profile shows some 370,000 clones, more than 75% of them singletons. What was sequenced was peripheral blood. All receptors come from a woman in her 30s with COVID-19, enrolled during active disease.

V and J are TRBV5-6 and TRBJ2-1; maybe TRBD1 (5 bases). V dropped 3 bases and J dropped 5 bases, with 18 bases sitting between them. The germline gives CDR1 SGHDT, CDR2 YYEEEE. The CDR3 has 16 amino acids. CDR3 sequence: CASSWGGPSNNNEQFF. The DNA of the CDR3 is TGTGCCAGCAGCTGGGGCGGACCTTCGAATAACAATGAGCAGTTCTTC. The full variable domain, with the rest looked up from reference TRBV5-6 and TRBJ2-1, is DAGVTQSPTHLIKTRGQQVTLRCSPKSGHDTVSWYQQALGQGPQFIFQYYEEEERQRGNFPDRFSGHQFPNYSSELNVNALLLGDSALYLCASSWGGPSNNNEQFFGPGTRLTVL.

This clone was seen a single time. V gene TRBV7-2 combines with J gene TRBJ2-1; D might be TRBD2 (5 bases). From germline, CDR1 is SGHTA and CDR2 FQGNSA. This CDR3 is 17 amino acids long. V was trimmed by 1 base and J by 2 bases, leaving 15 bases between them. CDR3 region: CASSLEEVDPAYNEQFF. CDR3 DNA sequence: TGTGCCAGCAGCTTAGAGGAGGTGGACCCTGCCTACAATGAGCAGTTCTTC.

The CDR3 DNA follows: TGTGCCAGCAGCGTAGCCTTGGTAGCGGGGTACACAGATACGCAGTATTTT. Protein: CASSVALVAGYTDTQYF. J is TRBJ2-3 and V is TRBV9; 8 nucleotides align to TRBD2. Trimming cost V 0 bases and J 2 bases; bases outside gene matches: 8. This CDR3 has 17 amino acids. Germline V gives CDR1 SGDLS, CDR2 YYNGEE. Supplemented by reference TRBV9 and TRBJ2-3, the full variable domain reads DSGVTQTPKHLITATGQRVTLRCSPRSGDLSVYWYQQSLDQGLQFLIQYYNGEERAKGNILERFSAQQFPDLHSELNLSSLELGDSALYFCASSVALVAGYTDTQYFGPGTRLTVL.

The CDR3 reads CASSLGLTSGNTIYF. As DNA, the CDR3 is TGTGCCAGCAGCTTGGGACTGACCTCTGGAAACACCATATATTTT. The J gene is TRBJ1-3, the V gene TRBV7-2, with D tentatively TRBD1 (5 bases). The CDR3 contains 15 residues. Germline V gene data show CDR1 as SGHTA and CDR2 as FQGNSA. Trimming left V 3 bases short and J 0 bases short, with 9 bases between.

This chain connects TRBV3-1 (or the pseudogene TRBV3-2) to TRBJ2-7; D might be TRBD2 (5 bases). Per the germline V gene, CDR1 is LGHDT and CDR2 is YNNKEL (reference sequence). V gave up 8 bases and J gave up 0 bases, with 11 bases separating them. The CDR3 totals 13 residues. The CDR3 coding sequence is TGTGCCAGCGCCCGGAGGAGCTCCTACGAGCAGTACTTC. Translation: CASARRSSYEQYF.

The genes are TRBV19 and TRBJ1-2, with TRBD1 identical over 8 bases. CDR1 and CDR2 (germline): LNHDA, SQIVND (reference sequence). The CDR3 covers 15 residues. The J segment lost 8 bases and the V segment lost 7 bases, leaving 15 bases of the junction unmatched. CDR3: CASIMDGQGALGYTF. For the CDR3, the DNA is TGTGCCAGTATTATGGACGGGCAGGGGGCTCTGGGCTACACCTTC.

The chain joins TRBV3-1 (or the pseudogene TRBV3-2) to TRBJ2-7; 7 bases agree with TRBD2. After removal of 5 bases from V and 0 bases from J, the junction contained 10 bases not matched to a gene. The CDR3 sequence is 16 residues long. Per germline, CDR1 LGHDT and CDR2 YNNKEL (reference sequence). The CDR3 DNA reads as TGTGCCAGCAGCAGTGGGCTAGCGGTTAGCTCCTACGAGCAGTACTTC. Its translation: CASSSGLAVSSYEQYF.

The rearrangement joins TRBV27 to TRBJ2-2; D may be TRBD2 (5 bases). CDR1 and CDR2 from the germline V gene are MNHEY and SMNVEV (reference sequence). Trimming cost V 8 bases and J 1 base, with 8 bases left between them. The CDR3 contains 13 residues. The CDR3 is CASRTRNTGELFF. DNA of the CDR3: TGTGCCAGCCGAACTAGGAACACCGGGGAGCTGTTTTTT.

The chain links TRBV7-2 to TRBJ2-1; 7 bases match TRBD1. The CDR3 consists of 15 residues. Looked up from germline, CDR1 is SGHTA and CDR2 is FQGNSA. J lost 4 bases, V lost 3 bases, and 6 bases had no gene match. In DNA form, the CDR3 reads TGTGCCAGCAGCTTGGGGACAGAGGGGTACAATGAGCAGTTCTTC. Amino acid sequence: CASSLGTEGYNEQFF.

This chain uses TRBV4-2 with TRBJ2-7; TRBD2 matches at 8 bases. This CDR3 contains 17 residues. The ends lost 0 bases at V and 5 bases at J; junction bases unmatched: 12. The germline CDR1 and CDR2 sequences are LGHNA and YNFKEQ. This CDR3 is CASSQDAPAGGGHEQYF. For the CDR3, the DNA is TGTGCCAGCAGCCAAGATGCTCCTGCCGGGGGGGGCCACGAGCAGTACTTC.

The J gene is TRBJ2-1, the V gene TRBV5-6, with 13 bases identical to TRBD2. The germline V gene has CDR1 SGHDT and CDR2 YYEEEE. CDR3 length: 15 amino acids. Trimming cost V 5 bases and J 8 bases; bases outside gene matches: 7. The CDR3 spells CASSLTSGRRDEQFF. The CDR3 DNA sequence: TGTGCCAGCAGTTTGACTAGCGGGAGGCGGGATGAGCAGTTCTTC.

This clone has only one observation. The CDR3 DNA reads as TGTGCCAGCAGCTCCCAGAACGAGCAGTACTTC. This gives the protein CASSSQNEQYF. J is TRBJ2-7 and V is TRBV11-2; D not resolved. The CDR3 is 11 amino acids. In germline, CDR1 is SGHAT, CDR2 FQNNGV. The V and J ends lost 4 bases and 5 bases respectively, with 6 bases between them.

The J gene is TRBJ2-5, the V gene TRBV19; no definite D call. V dropped 1 base and J dropped 5 bases, with 11 bases sitting between them. The CDR3 has 14 residues. The germline gives CDR1 LNHDA, CDR2 SQIVND (reference sequence). CDR3 in DNA: TGTGCCAGTAGTATAGGGGTGAGGCTGGAGACCCAGTACTTC. This sequence encodes CASSIGVRLETQYF.

The chain couples TRBV9 to TRBJ2-5; the match to TRBD2 covers 11 bases. V gave up 4 bases and J gave up 1 base; unmatched junction bases: 6. The CDR3 length is 16 residues. Germline V lookup: CDR1 SGDLS, CDR2 YYNGEE. This chain's CDR3 is CASSTRLAGPQETQYF. DNA of the CDR3: TGTGCCAGCAGCACACGACTAGCGGGGCCCCAAGAGACCCAGTACTTC.

V gene TRBV10-3 combines with J gene TRBJ2-5; 12 bases line up with TRBD2. The CDR3 runs to 14 residues. Unmatched junction bases numbered 3, after V lost 5 bases and J lost 5 bases. Germline-derived CDR1 and CDR2 are ENHRY and SYGVKD. CDR3 residues: CAISPSGRVETQYF. In DNA, the CDR3 is TGTGCCATCAGTCCTAGCGGGAGGGTGGAGACCCAGTACTTC.

The CDR3 protein is CASSQDRNRRYGYTF. In DNA form, the CDR3 reads TGTGCCAGCAGCCAAGATAGGAACAGGAGATATGGCTACACCTTC. This rearrangement joins TRBV4-2 to TRBJ1-2, with a tentative D call TRBD1 (5 bases). This CDR3 contains 15 residues. V was clipped by 0 bases and J by 5 bases, with 13 bases between them. Germline V gene sequence: CDR1 LGHNA, CDR2 YNFKEQ.

This clone came up a few times. This chain joins TRBV6-6 and TRBJ2-7, with TRBD1 identical over 9 bases. CDR3 length: 14 residues. The germline gives CDR1 MNHNY, CDR2 SVGAGI (reference sequence). The junction had 6 bases not matched to a gene; V was cut back by 6 bases and J by 3 bases. CDR3 sequence: CASRPGQGSYEQYF. CDR3 bases: TGTGCCAGCAGACCGGGACAGGGAAGCTACGAGCAGTACTTC.

The V and J genes are TRBV9 and TRBJ2-3; 7 bases align to TRBD2. Germline CDR1 SGDLS, CDR2 YYNGEE. V lost 2 bases, J lost 5 bases, and 11 bases stayed unmatched. The CDR3 totals 16 residues. CDR3 nucleotide sequence: TGTGCCAGCAGCGTGGGGATCGCGGGAGAGCTAGATACGCAGTATTTT. It codes for CASSVGIAGELDTQYF.

This clone was seen only once. This chain joins TRBV5-1 and TRBJ1-6; possibly TRBD1 for D (6 bases). V was shortened by 7 bases and J by 5 bases, with 10 bases between the two germline ends. This CDR3 spans 13 amino acids. The germline CDR1 and CDR2 sequences are SGHRS and YFSETQ. The CDR3 sequence: CASAGTNNSPLHF. The CDR3 DNA is TGCGCCAGCGCCGGGACAAATAATTCACCCCTCCACTTT.

Remarks on this clone: Germline and junction disagree at one end, which may indicate a read error. This chain joins TRBV27 and TRBJ2-3; TRBD2 agrees at 8 bases. This CDR3 is built from 13 residues. Germline V gene sequence: CDR1 MNHEY, CDR2 SMNVEV (reference sequence). The CDR3 sequence: CAISRREGDTQYF. The CDR3 bases are TGTGCCATCAGTCGACGGGAGGGGGATACGCAGTATTTT.

CDR3 region: CAWNPGSGQPQHF. CDR3 in DNA: TGTGCCTGGAACCCAGGTTCCGGTCAGCCCCAGCATTTT. The chain uses TRBV30 and TRBJ1-5; D not resolved. Trimming took off 4 bases at V and 6 bases at J, with 13 bases between the two ends. Germline V gene sequence: CDR1 GTSNPN, CDR2 SVGIG (reference sequence). The CDR3 loop spans 13 amino acids.